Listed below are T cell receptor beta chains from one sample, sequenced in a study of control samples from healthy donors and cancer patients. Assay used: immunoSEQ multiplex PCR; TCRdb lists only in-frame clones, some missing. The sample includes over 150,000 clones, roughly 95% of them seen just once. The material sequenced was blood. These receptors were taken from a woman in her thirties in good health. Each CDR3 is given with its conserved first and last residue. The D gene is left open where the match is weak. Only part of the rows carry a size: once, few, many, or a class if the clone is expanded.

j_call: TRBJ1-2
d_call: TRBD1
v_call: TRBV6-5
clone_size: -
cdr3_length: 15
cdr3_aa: CASSYGQGGGYGYTF
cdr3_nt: TGTGCCAGCAGTTACGGACAGGGCGGAGGCTATGGCTACACCTTC

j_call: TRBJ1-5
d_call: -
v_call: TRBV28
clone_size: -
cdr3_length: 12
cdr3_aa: CASSSTGQPQHF
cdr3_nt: TGTGCCAGTAGTTCTACCGGGCAGCCCCAGCATTTT

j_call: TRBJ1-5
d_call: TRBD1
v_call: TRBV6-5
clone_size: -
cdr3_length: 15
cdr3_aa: CASSLTGDSNQPQHF
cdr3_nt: TGTGCCAGCAGTTTAACAGGGGATAGCAATCAGCCCCAGCATTTT

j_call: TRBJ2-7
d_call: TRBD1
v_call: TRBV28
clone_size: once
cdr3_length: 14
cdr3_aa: CASSLTGAGYEQYF
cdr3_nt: TGTGCCAGCAGTTTGACAGGGGCCGGCTACGAGCAGTACTTC

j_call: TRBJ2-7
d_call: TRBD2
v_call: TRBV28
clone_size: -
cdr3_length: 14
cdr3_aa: CASSLLAGYYEQYF
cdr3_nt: TGTGCCAGCAGCCTACTAGCGGGCTACTACGAGCAGTACTTC

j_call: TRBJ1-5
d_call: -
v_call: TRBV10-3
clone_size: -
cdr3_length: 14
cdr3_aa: CAISPGDSNQPQHF
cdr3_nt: TGTGCCATCAGTCCGGGAGATAGCAATCAGCCCCAGCATTTT

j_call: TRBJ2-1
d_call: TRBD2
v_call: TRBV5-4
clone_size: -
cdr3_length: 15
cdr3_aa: CASSLELAGVNEQFF
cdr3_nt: TGTGCCAGCAGCTTGGAACTAGCGGGAGTAAATGAGCAGTTCTTC

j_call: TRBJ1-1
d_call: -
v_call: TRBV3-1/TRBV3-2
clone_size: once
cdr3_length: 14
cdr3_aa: CASSQNSRDTEAFF
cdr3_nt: TGTGCCAGCAGCCAAAATTCCAGGGACACTGAAGCTTTCTTT

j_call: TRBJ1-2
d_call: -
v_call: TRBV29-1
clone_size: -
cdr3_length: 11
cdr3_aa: CSVEDAVGYTF
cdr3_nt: TGCAGCGTTGAAGATGCGGTTGGCTACACCTTC

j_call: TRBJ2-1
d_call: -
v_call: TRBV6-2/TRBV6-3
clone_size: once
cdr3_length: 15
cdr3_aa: CASSSAGLGYAEQFF
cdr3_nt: TGTGCCAGCAGTTCGGCAGGTCTGGGTTATGCTGAGCAGTTCTTC

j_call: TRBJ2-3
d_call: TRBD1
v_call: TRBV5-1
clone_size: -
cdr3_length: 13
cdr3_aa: CASSLQGSDTQYF
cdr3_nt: TGCGCCAGCAGCTTACAGGGGTCAGATACGCAGTATTTT

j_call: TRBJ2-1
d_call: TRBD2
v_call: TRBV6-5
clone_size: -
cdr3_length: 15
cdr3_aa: CASSYSTSGGREQFF
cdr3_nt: TGTGCCAGCAGTTACTCAACTAGCGGGGGGCGGGAGCAGTTCTTC

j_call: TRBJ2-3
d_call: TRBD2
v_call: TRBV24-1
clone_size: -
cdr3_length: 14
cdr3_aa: CATSSGEGPDTQYF
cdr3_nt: TGTGCCACCAGTAGCGGGGAGGGACCAGATACGCAGTATTTT

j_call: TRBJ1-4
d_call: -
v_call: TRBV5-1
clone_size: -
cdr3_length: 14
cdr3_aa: CASSIDRNNEKLFF
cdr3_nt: TGCGCCAGCAGTATCGACAGGAACAATGAAAAACTGTTTTTT

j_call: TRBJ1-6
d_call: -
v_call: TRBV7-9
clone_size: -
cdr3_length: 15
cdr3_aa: CASSLAGQGASPLHF
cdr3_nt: TGTGCCAGCAGCTTAGCTGGCCAGGGAGCTTCACCCCTCCACTTT

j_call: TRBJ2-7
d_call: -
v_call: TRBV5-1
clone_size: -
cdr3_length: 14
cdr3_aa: CASSPGQIFYEQYF
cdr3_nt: TGCGCCAGCAGCCCCGGACAGATTTTCTACGAGCAGTACTTC

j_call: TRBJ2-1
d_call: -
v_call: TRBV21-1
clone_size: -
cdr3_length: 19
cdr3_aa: CASSKTGDPSSGQNPEQFF
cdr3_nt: TGTGCCAGCAGCAAAACGGGGGACCCCTCGAGTGGGCAGAATCCTGAGCAGTTCTTC

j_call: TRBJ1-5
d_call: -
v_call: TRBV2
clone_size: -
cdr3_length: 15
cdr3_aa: CASKWGQGINQPQHF
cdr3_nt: TGTGCCAGCAAGTGGGGGCAGGGGATCAATCAGCCCCAGCATTTT

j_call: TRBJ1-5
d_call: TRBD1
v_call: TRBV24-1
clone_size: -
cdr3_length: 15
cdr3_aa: CATSDFGQGDQPQHF
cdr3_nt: TGTGCCACCAGTGATTTTGGACAGGGGGATCAGCCCCAGCATTTT

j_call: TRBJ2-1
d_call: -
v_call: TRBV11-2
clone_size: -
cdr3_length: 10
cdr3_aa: CASSLGRQFF
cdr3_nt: TGTGCCAGCAGCTTGGGAAGGCAGTTCTTC

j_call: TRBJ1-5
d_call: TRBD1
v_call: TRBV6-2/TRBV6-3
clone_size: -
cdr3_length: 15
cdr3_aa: CASSRTGGYNQPQHF
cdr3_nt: TGTGCCAGCAGCCGGACAGGGGGCTACAATCAGCCCCAGCATTTT

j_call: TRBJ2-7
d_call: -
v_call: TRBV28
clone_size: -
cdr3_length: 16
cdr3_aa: CASSSPTRALSYEQYF
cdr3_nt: TGTGCCAGCAGTAGTCCGACCCGAGCACTCTCCTACGAGCAGTACTTC

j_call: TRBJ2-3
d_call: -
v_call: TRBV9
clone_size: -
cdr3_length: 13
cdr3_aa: CASSVELTDTQYF
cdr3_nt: TGTGCCAGCAGCGTAGAGCTCACAGATACGCAGTATTTT

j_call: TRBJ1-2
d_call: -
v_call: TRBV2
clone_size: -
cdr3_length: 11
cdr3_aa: CALSGFYGYTF
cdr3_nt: TGTGCCCTAAGCGGCTTCTATGGCTACACCTTC

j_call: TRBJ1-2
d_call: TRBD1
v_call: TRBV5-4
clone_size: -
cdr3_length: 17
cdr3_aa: CASSMGRDRGGGYGYTF
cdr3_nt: TGTGCCAGCAGCATGGGCCGGGACAGGGGCGGGGGATATGGCTACACCTTC

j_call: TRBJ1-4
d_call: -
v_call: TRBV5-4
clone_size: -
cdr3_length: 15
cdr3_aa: CASSRGGAENEKLFF
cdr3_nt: TGTGCCAGCAGCCGGGGGGGGGCAGAGAATGAAAAACTGTTTTTT

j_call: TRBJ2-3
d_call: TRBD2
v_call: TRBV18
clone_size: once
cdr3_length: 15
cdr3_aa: CASSPAGVGTDTQYF
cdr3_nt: TGTGCCAGCTCACCTGCGGGGGTTGGCACAGATACGCAGTATTTT

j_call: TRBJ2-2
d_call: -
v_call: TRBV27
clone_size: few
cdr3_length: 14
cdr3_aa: CASRPQGYTGELFF
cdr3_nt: TGTGCCAGCAGACCGCAGGGGTACACCGGGGAGCTGTTTTTT

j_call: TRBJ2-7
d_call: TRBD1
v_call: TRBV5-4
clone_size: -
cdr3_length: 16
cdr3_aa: CASSLATGTGRNEQYF
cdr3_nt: TGTGCCAGCAGCTTGGCTACTGGGACAGGGCGGAACGAGCAGTACTTC

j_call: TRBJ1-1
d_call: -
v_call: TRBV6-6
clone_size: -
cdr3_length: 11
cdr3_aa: CASRRGTEAFF
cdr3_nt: TGTGCCAGCAGAAGGGGGACTGAAGCTTTCTTT

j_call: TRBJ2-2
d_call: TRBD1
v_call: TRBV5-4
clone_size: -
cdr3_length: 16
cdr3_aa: CASSRTGGRRTGELFF
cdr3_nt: TGTGCCAGCAGCCGCACAGGGGGAAGAAGGACCGGGGAGCTGTTTTTT

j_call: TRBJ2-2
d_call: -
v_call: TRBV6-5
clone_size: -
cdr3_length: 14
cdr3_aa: CASSYSGVAGELFF
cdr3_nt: TGTGCCAGCAGTTACTCAGGGGTCGCCGGGGAGCTGTTTTTT

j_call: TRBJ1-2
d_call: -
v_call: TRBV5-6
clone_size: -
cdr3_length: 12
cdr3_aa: CASSFLGHGYTF
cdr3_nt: TGTGCCAGCAGCTTCTTGGGCCATGGCTACACCTTC

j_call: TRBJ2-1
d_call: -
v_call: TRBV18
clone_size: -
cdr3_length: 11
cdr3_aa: CASSGLGLGVF
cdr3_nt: TGTGCCAGCTCAGGGTTGGGATTGGGAGTCTTC

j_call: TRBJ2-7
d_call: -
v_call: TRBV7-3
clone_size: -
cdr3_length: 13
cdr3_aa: CASSLEGSSEQYF
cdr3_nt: TGTGCCAGCAGCCTGGAGGGGAGTAGCGAGCAGTACTTC

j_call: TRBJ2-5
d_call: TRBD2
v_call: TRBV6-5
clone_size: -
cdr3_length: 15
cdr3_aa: CASSGLAGGQETQYF
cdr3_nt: TGTGCCAGCAGCGGACTAGCGGGGGGCCAAGAGACCCAGTACTTC

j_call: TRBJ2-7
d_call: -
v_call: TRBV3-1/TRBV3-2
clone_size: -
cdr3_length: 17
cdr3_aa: CASSQDLEGFLDYEQYF
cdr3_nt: TGTGCCAGCAGCCAAGATTTGGAGGGCTTCCTCGACTACGAGCAGTACTTC

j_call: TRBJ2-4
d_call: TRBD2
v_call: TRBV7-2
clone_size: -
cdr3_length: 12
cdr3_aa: CASSYSGNIQYF
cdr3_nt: TGTGCCAGCAGCTATAGCGGGAACATTCAGTACTTC

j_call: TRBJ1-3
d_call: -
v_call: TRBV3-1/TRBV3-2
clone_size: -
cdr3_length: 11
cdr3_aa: CASRRGNTIYF
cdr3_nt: TGTGCCAGCCGGAGGGGAAACACCATATATTTT

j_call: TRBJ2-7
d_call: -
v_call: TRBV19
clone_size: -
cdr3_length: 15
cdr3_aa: CASSISNRFTYEQYF
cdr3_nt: TGTGCCAGTAGTATCTCAAACAGGTTTACCTACGAGCAGTACTTC

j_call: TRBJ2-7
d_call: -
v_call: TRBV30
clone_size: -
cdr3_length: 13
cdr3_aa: CAWSVSRTYEQYF
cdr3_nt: TGTGCCTGGAGTGTCTCCAGGACCTACGAGCAGTACTTC

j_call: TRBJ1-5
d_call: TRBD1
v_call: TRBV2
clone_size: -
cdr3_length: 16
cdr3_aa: CASSQGGAVGNQPQHF
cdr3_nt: TGTGCCAGCAGTCAGGGGGGGGCAGTAGGCAATCAGCCCCAGCATTTT

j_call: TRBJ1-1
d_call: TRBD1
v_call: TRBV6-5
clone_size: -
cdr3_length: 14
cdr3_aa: CASSYLGQAPEAFF
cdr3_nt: TGTGCCAGCAGTTACCTAGGACAGGCCCCTGAAGCTTTCTTT

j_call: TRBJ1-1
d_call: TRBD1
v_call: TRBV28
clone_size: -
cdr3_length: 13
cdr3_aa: CASGTGLHTEAFF
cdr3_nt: TGTGCCAGCGGGACAGGCTTACACACTGAAGCTTTCTTT

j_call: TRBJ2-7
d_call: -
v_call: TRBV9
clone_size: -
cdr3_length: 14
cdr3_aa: CASSDRLEGGEQYF
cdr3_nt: TGTGCCAGCAGCGACCGACTAGAGGGCGGGGAGCAGTACTTC

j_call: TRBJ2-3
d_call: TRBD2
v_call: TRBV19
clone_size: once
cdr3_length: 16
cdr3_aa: CASTDGRGVVTDTQYF
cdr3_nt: TGTGCCAGTACTGACGGGAGGGGGGTGGTCACAGATACGCAGTATTTT

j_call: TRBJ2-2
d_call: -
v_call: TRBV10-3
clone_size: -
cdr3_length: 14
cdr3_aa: CAITRDANTGELFF
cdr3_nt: TGTGCCATCACCCGGGACGCGAACACCGGGGAGCTGTTTTTT

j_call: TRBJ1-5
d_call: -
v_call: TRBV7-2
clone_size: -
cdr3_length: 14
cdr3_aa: CASSPWGSNQPQHF
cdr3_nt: TGTGCCAGCAGCCCCTGGGGTAGCAATCAGCCCCAGCATTTT